The 4 T cell receptor beta chains in this list originate from one sample, sequenced in a study of control samples from healthy donors and cancer patients. TCRdb's copy holds only in-frame clones and misses some; the assay was immunoSEQ multiplex PCR. This table holds 90,000 to 150,000 clones, around 88% found once. Sequencing was done on a sample of blood. All receptors derive from a middle-aged man in good health.

V gene TRBV2 combines with J gene TRBJ1-1; 10 bases match TRBD1. The germline CDR1 and CDR2 sequences are SNHLY and FYNNEI. Trimming at V came to 8 bases and at J to 0 bases, leaving 3 bases not matched to a gene. The CDR3 has 14 residues. CDR3 sequence: CASQGQGMNTEAFF. The CDR3 DNA reads TGTGCCAGCCAGGGACAGGGGATGAACACTGAAGCTTTCTTT.

The V call is TRBV23-1, the J call TRBJ2-3; 7 bases match TRBD2. TRBV23-1 is annotated as an ORF whose role is uncertain. This CDR3 has 18 residues. The V segment lost 6 bases and the J segment 1 base; nucleotides outside the gene matches: 16. The chain's CDR3 is CASRPSMIGTKGTDTQYF. In DNA form, the CDR3 reads TGCGCCAGCAGACCGTCGATGATTGGGACTAAAGGCACAGATACGCAGTATTTT.

V usage is TRBV10-3 and J usage is TRBJ2-7; 7 positions match TRBD1. Germline V gene lookup returns CDR1 ENHRY and CDR2 SYGVKD. The CDR3 is 14 residues long. After removal of 1 base from V and 1 base from J, the junction contained 1 base not matched to a gene. This CDR3 reads CAISEWDSSYEQYF. The CDR3 DNA reads TGTGCCATCAGTGAGTGGGACAGTTCCTACGAGCAGTACTTC.

The gene calls are TRBV7-2 and TRBJ2-3; the D gene is possibly TRBD2 (7 bases). In germline, CDR1 is SGHTA, CDR2 FQGNSA. The CDR3 spans 16 residues. Trimming cost V 5 bases and J 7 bases, with 22 bases left between them. CDR3 bases: TGTGCCAGCAGCCCTTGGGGGGGCGGGGGTTCTCATACGCAGTATTTT. The encoded protein is CASSPWGGGGSHTQYF.